Shown below are 27 T cell receptor beta chains from a single sample sequenced in a study of T cell repertoires in cytomegalovirus infection. The antigens for these receptors are not known. TCRdb called the reads again in MiXCR, with one record for every CDR3 protein. The table lists approximately 280,000 distinct CDR3 sequences, 22% of them singletons. The sample in question was cultured PBMCs, obtained from culture after CMV antigen stimulation. These receptors all come from a human donor in good health (CMV status not recorded). Some clones in this sample may be carry-over from other donors' samples.

This sequence joins TRBV9 and TRBJ2-7; perhaps TRBD2 as D (5 bases). Trimming stripped 2 bases from V and 4 bases from J, with 13 bases between. The CDR3 consists of 14 residues. From germline, CDR1 is SGDLS and CDR2 YYNGEE. In DNA, the CDR3 is TGTGCCAGCAGCGTCGGGGTATTCGGTTACGAGCAGTACGTC. Translation gives CASSVGVFGYEQYV.

This clonotype was counted many times. V gene TRBV7-8 combines with J gene TRBJ2-1; 10 bases match TRBD2. This CDR3 region has 18 residues. The V segment lost 1 base and the J segment 0 bases; nucleotides outside the gene matches: 6. Germline values: CDR1 SGHVS, CDR2 FQNEAQ. CDR3 region: CASSLGRTSGLSYNEQFF. CDR3 bases: TGTGCCAGCAGCTTAGGGAGGACTAGCGGTCTCTCCTACAATGAGCAGTTCTTC.

The gene calls are TRBV7-6 and TRBJ2-3, with TRBD2 identical over 10 bases. The germline V gene has CDR1 SGHVS and CDR2 FNYEAQ. The J segment lost 0 bases and the V segment lost 6 bases, leaving 6 bases of the junction unmatched. The CDR3 covers 16 residues. The CDR3 region is CASSFLLAGSTDTQYF. CDR3 sequence (DNA): TGTGCCAGCAGTTTCCTACTAGCGGGAAGCACAGATACGCAGTATTTT. The variable domain in full, with the rest retrieved from reference TRBV7-6 and TRBJ2-3, is GAGVSQSPRYKVTKRGQDVALRCDPISGHVSLYWYRQALGQGPEFLTYFNYEAQQDKSGLPNDRFSAERPEGSISTLTIQRTEQRDSAMYRCASSFLLAGSTDTQYFGPGTRLTVL.

As regards this clonotype: This may stem from a read error, because a much larger clone lies one nucleotide away. This sequence joins TRBV7-2 and TRBJ1-1; TRBD1 is a possible D gene (5 bases). Looked up from germline, CDR1 is SGHTA and CDR2 is FQGNSA. Trimming removed 0 bases at V and 4 bases at J, with 9 bases between. The CDR3 is made up of 14 amino acids. The CDR3 here is CTSSLAWGGTEAFF. As DNA, the CDR3 is TGTACCAGCAGCTTAGCTTGGGGGGGCACTGAAGCTTTCTTT.

This clonotype was counted ten times or more. The gene calls are TRBV19 and TRBJ2-3, with D perhaps matching TRBD2 (6 bases). Germline lookup yields CDR1 LNHDA and CDR2 SQIVND (reference sequence). V was pared by 9 bases and J by 1 base, with 23 bases between. This CDR3 has 17 residues. The CDR3: CASLIARGEAGTDTQYF. In nucleotides, the CDR3 is TGTGCCAGCCTCATAGCCAGAGGGGAGGCGGGCACAGATACGCAGTATTTT.

The V call is TRBV6-2 or TRBV6-3, the J call TRBJ2-7; TRBD1 aligns across 10 bases. The V gene's germline CDR1 is MNHEY and CDR2 SVGEGT. V lost 2 bases to trimming and J lost 5 bases; unmatched junction nucleotides: 3. This CDR3 spans 14 amino acids. The CDR3 DNA reads as TGTGCCAGCAGTTACCCGGGACAGGGGAACGAGCAGTACGTC. Its protein product is CASSYPGQGNEQYV.

This chain connects TRBV28 to TRBJ1-2; possible D gene TRBD1, 6 bases. CDR3 length: 14 amino acids. Germline-derived CDR1 and CDR2 are MDHEN and SYDVKM. V was pared by 1 base and J by 7 bases, with 13 bases between. CDR3 DNA sequence: TGTGCCAGCAGTTTATTAACAGGGAGCCGTGGCTACACCTTC. Protein product: CASSLLTGSRGYTF.

This clonotype was recorded at least ten times. This chain links TRBV7-2 with TRBJ1-1; TRBD1 matches 8 bases. Germline CDR1 and CDR2: SGHTA and FQGNSA. The CDR3 runs 14 residues. V shed 6 bases, J shed 4 bases, and the junction held 7 bases outside the gene matches. Here the CDR3 DNA reads TGTGCCAGCAGTTGGACAGGGTCGAGCACTGAAGCTTTCTTT. Protein product: CASSWTGSSTEAFF.

The J gene is TRBJ1-1, the V gene TRBV10-3; D call uncertain. The V and J ends lost 3 bases and 4 bases respectively, with 6 bases between them. The length of the CDR3 is 12 residues. The germline V gene has CDR1 ENHRY and CDR2 SYGVKD. CDR3 coding DNA: TGTGCCATCAGTGAACTAGGCACTGAAGCTTTCTTT. Translation: CAISELGTEAFF.

The rearrangement joins TRBV18 to TRBJ1-1, with D unclear. Trimming left V 1 base short and J 11 bases short, with 17 bases between. The CDR3 runs 14 residues. Germline CDR1 reads KGHSH; CDR2 reads LQKENI. This CDR3 is CASSPQEEIAVAFF. The CDR3, as DNA: TGTGCCAGCTCACCACAAGAAGAAATTGCGGTTGCTTTCTTT.

As regards this clonotype: Germline is not matched at one junction end, which may reflect a read error. The rearrangement uses TRBV2 and TRBJ2-7; 7 nucleotides line up with TRBD2. Germline assignment: CDR1 SNHLY and CDR2 FYNNEI. The CDR3 sequence is 11 residues long. Here the CDR3 DNA reads TGTGCCAGCAGTGAAGGCCCTCGGGAGGACTTC. This gives the protein CASSEGPREDF.

This sequence joins TRBV6-5 and TRBJ1-1; no firm D call. The CDR3 has 15 amino acids. From germline, CDR1 is MNHEY and CDR2 SVGAGI. V lost 0 bases and J lost 0, with 8 bases in between. This CDR3 is CASSYSVTMNTEAFF. DNA for the CDR3: TGTGCCAGCAGTTACTCGGTCACTATGAACACTGAAGCTTTCTTT.

In its sample, this clonotype was seen a few times. V and J are TRBV4-1 and TRBJ1-5; a weak D match, TRBD1 (5 bases). V lost 0 bases to trimming and J lost 0 bases, with 18 bases between them. Germline V gives CDR1 MGHRA, CDR2 YSYEKL. CDR3 length: 19 amino acids. The CDR3 is CASSQESTGGPYSNQPQHF. The DNA for the CDR3 is TGCGCCAGCAGCCAAGAATCCACAGGAGGACCTTATAGCAATCAGCCCCAGCATTTT.

This clonotype occurred a few times. This chain uses TRBV27 with TRBJ2-7, with 13 bases lining up with TRBD2. The CDR3 covers 16 residues. J gave up 1 base and V 8 bases, and 8 bases lay outside the gene matches. CDR1 and CDR2 (germline): MNHEY, SMNVEV (reference sequence). Here the CDR3 reads CASSGLAGELSYEQYV. Here the CDR3 DNA reads TGTGCCAGCTCCGGACTAGCGGGAGAACTATCCTACGAGCAGTACGTC.

At least ten counts were recorded for this clonotype. The J gene is TRBJ1-2, the V gene TRBV7-2; no clear D gene. Germline CDR1 SGHTA, CDR2 FQGNSA. Trimming removed 5 bases at V and 2 bases at J, with 9 bases between. This CDR3 region has 13 residues. The CDR3 bases are TGTGCCAGCAGCGTTACGGGAAACTATGGCTACACCTTC. Protein sequence: CASSVTGNYGYTF.

In its sample, this clonotype was seen a few times. The rearrangement links TRBV27 to TRBJ2-7; 10 positions match TRBD2. The CDR3 is made up of 16 amino acids. The germline V gene encodes CDR1 MNHEY and CDR2 SMNVEV (reference sequence). V lost 5 bases and J lost 3; bases outside the gene matches: 10. CDR3 region: CASSQDSGTSVYEQYF. The CDR3 region has the DNA TGTGCCAGCAGTCAAGACTCCGGGACTAGCGTCTACGAGCAGTACTTC.

The sample holds a few counts of this clonotype. Relative to the germline gene, one junction end is altered; a read error may explain this. J is TRBJ2-2 and V is TRBV7-7, with D tentatively TRBD1 or TRBD2 (5 bases each). CDR1 and CDR2 (germline): SSHAT, FNYEAQ (reference sequence). CDR3 size: 13 residues. Here the CDR3 reads CASSRPGPGELFF. The DNA for the CDR3 is TGTGCTAGCAGCCGGCCGGGGCCCGGGGAGCTGTTTTTT.

The chain links TRBV20-1 to TRBJ2-3; D is unresolved. V was shortened by 6 bases and J by 6 bases, with 10 bases between the two germline ends. The CDR3 has 11 residues. CDR1 DFQATT and CDR2 SNEGSKA come from the germline V gene (reference sequence). The CDR3 protein is CSAHQVDTQYF. The CDR3 DNA reads as TGCAGTGCACACCAGGTGGATACGCAGTATTTT.

This clonotype was recorded at least ten times. The V and J genes are TRBV9 and TRBJ2-7; 9 nucleotides line up with TRBD2. CDR1 and CDR2 (germline): SGDLS, YYNGEE. The V gene end was trimmed by 0 bases and the J gene end by 3 bases; junction bases not matched to a gene: 4. CDR3 length equals 15 residues. In DNA, the CDR3 is TGTGCCAGCAGCGTAGGGGCTAGCGGGATCTACGAGCAGTACGTC. Translated, it gives CASSVGASGIYEQYV.

The CDR3 coding sequence is TGCGCCAGCAGCTGGCAGGGTTCCGGGGAGCTGTTTTTT. Translation gives CASSWQGSGELFF. The J gene is TRBJ2-2, the V gene TRBV5-1, with a tentative D call TRBD1 (5 bases). The germline V gene encodes CDR1 SGHRS and CDR2 YFSETQ. V was trimmed by 3 bases and J by 6 bases, leaving 9 bases between them. The CDR3 sequence is 13 residues long.

This clonotype has only a few counts. The chain combines TRBV5-6 with TRBJ1-5; possible D gene TRBD1, 5 bases. Per germline, CDR1 SGHDT and CDR2 YYEEEE. Trimming removed 3 bases at V and 0 bases at J, with 16 bases between. The CDR3 sequence is 17 residues long. The CDR3 protein is CASSSTRGHYSNQPQHF. CDR3 in DNA: TGTGCCAGCAGCTCAACAAGGGGCCATTATAGCAATCAGCCCCAGCATTTT.

This chain uses TRBV20-1 with TRBJ1-1; D might be TRBD1 (6 bases). Germline CDR1 and CDR2: DFQATT and SNEGSKA (reference sequence). The CDR3 covers 14 residues. Trimming cost V 2 bases and J 5 bases, with 15 bases left between them. This CDR3 reads CSARKNTGRTEAFF. As DNA, the CDR3 is TGCAGTGCTAGAAAGAACACAGGGAGGACTGAAGCTTTCTTT.

This clonotype was found many times. The chain is built from TRBV9 and TRBJ2-7; D gene unclear. Germline-derived CDR1 and CDR2 are SGDLS and YYNGEE. The V and J ends lost 0 bases and 0 bases respectively, with 10 bases between them. CDR3 size: 15 residues. CDR3 coding DNA: TGTGCCAGCAGCGTAGGGCAGGAGAGCTCCTACGAGCAGTACTTC. This encodes CASSVGQESSYEQYF.

This clonotype was detected ten times or more. V gene TRBV7-2 combines with J gene TRBJ2-3; D is unclear. V shed 4 bases and J shed 2 bases, with 4 bases lying between them. Germline CDR1 is SGHTA and CDR2 is FQGNSA. This CDR3 spans 12 amino acids. CDR3 coding DNA: TGTGCCAGCAGCTGGACCACAGATACGCAGTATTTT. It yields the protein CASSWTTDTQYF.

This clonotype was seen at least ten times. The chain couples TRBV5-1 to TRBJ2-2; D is tentatively TRBD1 or TRBD2 (5 bases each). V shed 0 bases and J shed 2 bases, with 8 bases lying between them. Germline V gene sequence: CDR1 SGHRS, CDR2 YFSETQ. The CDR3 extends over 15 amino acids. The CDR3 region is CASSLAGTNTGELFF. Written as DNA, the CDR3 is TGCGCCAGCAGCTTGGCCGGGACCAACACCGGGGAGCTGTTTTTT.

This chain connects TRBV7-6 to TRBJ2-5; 10 bases align to TRBD2. The junction had 5 bases not matched to a gene; V was cut back by 1 base and J by 3 bases. This CDR3 has 16 residues. CDR1 is SGHVS, CDR2 FNYEAQ, per germline. CDR3 sequence reads: CASSLGALAGEETQYF. The CDR3 DNA reads TGTGCCAGCAGCTTAGGCGCCCTAGCGGGAGAAGAGACCCAGTACTTC.

This clonotype appeared many times. The chain joins TRBV10-3 to TRBJ2-7, with D tentatively TRBD1 or TRBD2 (5 bases each). CDR1 is ENHRY and CDR2 is SYGVKD in the germline V gene. V lost 6 bases to trimming and J lost 0 bases, with 15 bases between them. CDR3 size: 15 residues. The DNA of the CDR3 is TGTGCCATCAGATCCGGGGCTGGGCCCTCCTACGAGCAGTACTTC. As protein: CAIRSGAGPSYEQYF.